The next 21 T cell receptor beta chains were all read from a single sample in a study of cytotoxic CD8 clonotypes in ibrutinib-treated CLL. The table came from immunoSEQ multiplex PCR; TCRdb's copy has only in-frame clones and leaves some out. Among approximately 20,000 clones, 65% to 85% were seen once, and the ten largest hold around 6%. Sequenced here: PBMCs, sampled before ibrutinib treatment. The origin of the receptors is a human donor with chronic lymphocytic leukemia.

This sequence joins TRBV9 and TRBJ2-3; 10 nucleotides match TRBD2. The CDR3 totals 16 residues. Germline CDR1 and CDR2: SGDLS and YYNGEE. The junction had 3 bases not matched to a gene; V was cut back by 0 bases and J by 2 bases. CDR3: CASSVDSGGSTDTQYF. The CDR3 bases are TGTGCCAGCAGCGTAGATAGCGGGGGGTCCACAGATACGCAGTATTTT.

This sequence joins TRBV10-3 and TRBJ1-5; D remains unclear. This CDR3 is 15 amino acids long. Trimming shortened V by 0 bases and J by 5 bases, and 11 bases separated the two germline ends. Per germline, CDR1 ENHRY and CDR2 SYGVKD. Here the CDR3 reads CAISESGGSHQPQHF. The CDR3 nucleotides are TGTGCCATCAGTGAGTCCGGAGGATCGCATCAGCCCCAGCATTTT.

The chain employs TRBV7-8 and TRBJ2-5, with TRBD2 matching 9 bases. The ends lost 1 base at V and 4 bases at J; junction bases unmatched: 10. This CDR3 is 17 amino acids long. Germline V gene data show CDR1 as SGHVS and CDR2 as FQNEAQ. The CDR3 DNA reads as TGTGCCAGCAGCTTAGGGGGACTAGCCCTTTCCAGAGAGACCCAGTACTTC. It encodes CASSLGGLALSRETQYF.

The rearrangement joins TRBV7-7 to TRBJ2-3; 8 positions agree with TRBD1. There are 15 residues in the CDR3. The V and J ends lost 2 bases and 5 bases, in that order; junction bases with no gene match: 6. Germline values: CDR1 SSHAT, CDR2 FNYEAQ (reference sequence). The CDR3 here is CASSLQGAFEDTQYF. The CDR3 coding sequence is TGTGCCAGCAGCTTACAGGGGGCTTTTGAAGATACGCAGTATTTT.

The rearrangement joins TRBV27 to TRBJ2-7; D gene uncertain. Trimming stripped 2 bases from V and 2 bases from J, with 13 bases between. There are 15 residues in the CDR3. Germline-derived CDR1 and CDR2 are MNHEY and SMNVEV (reference sequence). This CDR3 is CASSLGGGQTYEQYF. CDR3 bases: TGTGCCAGCAGTTTAGGTGGTGGGCAGACCTACGAGCAGTACTTC.

V gene TRBV28 combines with J gene TRBJ2-7, with 9 bases fitting TRBD1. V shed 4 bases and J 2 bases; nucleotides not matched to a gene: 3. This CDR3 comprises 14 residues. From germline, CDR1 is MDHEN and CDR2 SYDVKM. CDR3 in DNA: TGTGCCAGCAGTTCGACAGGGGGTACCTACGAGCAGTACTTC. Translating gives CASSSTGGTYEQYF.

This clone was counted only a few times. The gene calls are TRBV4-3 and TRBJ2-7; D not certain. This CDR3 comprises 10 residues. Germline CDR1 is LGHNA and CDR2 is YSLEER. Trimming took off 8 bases at V and 11 bases at J, with 13 bases between the two ends. CDR3 DNA: TGCGCCAGCCATTTCTCGAAGAAGTACTTC. Translating it yields CASHFSKKYF.

The chain uses TRBV14 and TRBJ1-2; D is uncertain. The V and J ends lost 0 bases and 4 bases respectively, with 9 bases between them. The CDR3 has 14 residues. Germline lookup yields CDR1 SGHDN and CDR2 FVKESK. This CDR3 is CASSQDGGFYGYTF. CDR3 DNA sequence: TGTGCCAGCAGCCAAGATGGAGGGTTCTATGGCTACACCTTC. The complete variable domain, with remaining parts taken from reference TRBV14 and TRBJ1-2, reads EAGVTQFPSHSVIEKGQTVTLRCDPISGHDNLYWYRRVMGKEIKFLLHFVKESKQDESGMPNNRFLAERTGGTYSTLKVQPAELEDSGVYFCASSQDGGFYGYTFGSGTRLTVV.

The chain employs TRBV29-1 and TRBJ1-1; D unresolved. Germline lookup yields CDR1 SQVTM and CDR2 ANQGSEA. The CDR3 spans 14 residues. V gave up 4 bases and J gave up 3 bases, with 15 bases separating them. The CDR3 DNA is TGCAGCGTTGGATTGGGTTGGGTGGACACTGAAGCTTTCTTT. This encodes CSVGLGWVDTEAFF. Full variable domain (rest looked up from reference TRBV29-1 and TRBJ1-1): SAVISQKPSRDICQRGTSLTIQCQVDSQVTMMFWYRQQPGQSLTLIATANQGSEATYESGFVIDKFPISRPNLTFSTLTVSNMSPEDSSIYLCSVGLGWVDTEAFFGQGTRLTVV.

J is TRBJ2-7 and V is TRBV6-5, with D possibly TRBD2 on 6 matching bases. In germline, CDR1 is MNHEY, CDR2 SVGAGI. The CDR3 spans 14 residues. With 3 bases removed from V and 4 bases from J, the gap between germline ends came to 13 bases. This chain's CDR3 is CASSYGQEGYEQYF. The CDR3 DNA follows: TGTGCCAGCAGTTATGGTCAGGAGGGGTACGAGCAGTACTTC.

This clone was detected only once. The rearrangement uses TRBV9 and TRBJ1-1; D may be TRBD1 (6 bases). Germline lookup yields CDR1 SGDLS and CDR2 YYNGEE. The ends were cut back, 4 bases at V and 1 base at J, with 14 bases in the middle. CDR3 length: 15 residues. CDR3 bases: TGTGCCAGCAGCTCTAAAGGACAGACGAACACTGAAGCTTTCTTT. As protein: CASSSKGQTNTEAFF.

The chain joins TRBV7-8 to TRBJ2-1; D possibly corresponds to TRBD1 (6 bases). The V end was cut by 5 bases, the J end by 9 bases, with 17 bases between. From germline, CDR1 is SGHVS and CDR2 FQNEAQ. The CDR3 is made up of 14 amino acids. CDR3 sequence reads: CASSLRDIRREQFF. Written as DNA, the CDR3 is TGTGCCAGCAGCCTCCGGGACATACGGCGTGAGCAGTTCTTC.

V is TRBV18 and J is TRBJ2-7; maybe TRBD2 (6 bases). V gave up 2 bases and J gave up 2 bases, with 13 bases separating them. CDR1 KGHSH and CDR2 LQKENI come from the germline V gene. This CDR3 is built from 15 residues. The CDR3 DNA sequence: TGTGCCAGCTCACCAGTAGGAGGCGGGGCCTACGAGCAGTACTTC. Amino acids: CASSPVGGGAYEQYF.

The chain joins TRBV6-1 to TRBJ2-5; D is undetermined. V gave up 2 bases and J gave up 5 bases, with 3 bases separating them. There are 11 residues in the CDR3. The V gene's germline CDR1 is MNHNS and CDR2 SASEGT. The CDR3 DNA reads TGTGCCAGCAGTGAACTCGAGACCCAGTACTTC. It translates to CASSELETQYF.

With regard to this clone: One junction end disagrees with the germline gene, perhaps due to a read error. V is TRBV7-2 and J is TRBJ2-7; 7 bases are a match to TRBD1. The CDR3 covers 12 residues. CDR1 SGHTA and CDR2 FQGNSA come from the germline V gene. CDR3 loop: CASSLNPGQLNF. CDR3 nucleotides: TGTGCCAGCAGCTTAAACCCGGGACAGCTGAACTTC.

This chain links TRBV5-5 with TRBJ2-2; D unresolved. Trimming took off 0 bases at V and 0 bases at J, with 9 bases between the two ends. CDR1 is SGHKS, CDR2 YYEKEE, per germline (reference sequence). This CDR3 has 16 residues. The CDR3 sequence is CASSLASAANTGELFF. The DNA for the CDR3 is TGTGCCAGCAGCTTGGCTTCGGCAGCGAACACCGGGGAGCTGTTTTTT.

Only a few counts were recorded for this clone. The rearrangement links TRBV7-6 to TRBJ1-2; 9 positions match TRBD1. The germline CDR1 and CDR2 sequences are SGHVS and FNYEAQ. The CDR3 contains 14 residues. Trimming took 5 bases from V and 5 from J; bases not matched to a gene: 6. The chain's CDR3 is CASSPGQGKYGYTF. Here the CDR3 DNA reads TGTGCCAGCAGCCCAGGACAGGGGAAATATGGCTACACCTTC.

The rearrangement uses TRBV20-1 and TRBJ1-1; possibly TRBD1 for D (5 bases). Germline CDR1 and CDR2: DFQATT and SNEGSKA (reference sequence). The CDR3 sequence is 11 residues long. Trimming cost V 4 bases and J 6 bases, with 9 bases left between them. The CDR3: CSAIRGPEAFF. The CDR3 nucleotides are TGCAGTGCTATTCGGGGACCTGAAGCTTTCTTT.

Sample share makes this clone medium-sized. This chain links TRBV19 with TRBJ2-2; TRBD1 matches 10 bases. The CDR3 runs 15 residues. The germline V gene has CDR1 LNHDA and CDR2 SQIVND (reference sequence). The junction had 6 bases not matched to a gene; V was cut back by 6 bases and J by 5 bases. The chain's CDR3 is CASRTGGKRTGELFF. The CDR3 DNA reads TGTGCCAGTAGGACAGGGGGCAAAAGGACCGGGGAGCTGTTTTTT.

This clone was counted a single time. The chain has TRBV2 and TRBJ2-3; 13 nucleotides match TRBD2. After removal of 9 bases from V and 0 bases from J, the junction contained 9 bases not matched to a gene. There are 17 residues in the CDR3. Germline CDR1 reads SNHLY; CDR2 reads FYNNEI. CDR3 region: CASRAGTSGASTDTQYF. DNA for the CDR3: TGTGCCAGTCGCGCCGGGACTAGCGGGGCTAGCACAGATACGCAGTATTTT.

The chain employs TRBV6-1 and TRBJ1-5; D gene uncertain. Trimming took off 2 bases at V and 3 bases at J, with 5 bases between the two ends. The CDR3 totals 13 residues. Germline CDR1 is MNHNS and CDR2 is SASEGT. The CDR3 is CASSEQVNQPQHF. Here the CDR3 DNA reads TGTGCCAGCAGTGAACAGGTCAATCAGCCCCAGCATTTT.